Shown below are 5 T cell receptor beta chains from a single sample sequenced in a study of cytomegalovirus exposure and HLA in healthy donors. The study ran its PCR with 60 Vbeta and 13 Jbeta primers. TCRdb's table, derived via immunoSEQ multiplex PCR, lists solely in-frame clones and lacks some. Of a few hundred thousand clones listed, approximately 82% are singletons. The sample was PBMCs. All receptors come from a woman aged 40 to 50 in good health and CMV-seronegative.

The count of this clone is one. The V gene is TRBV11-2, the J gene TRBJ1-2; 8 bases agree with TRBD1. CDR1 is SGHAT, CDR2 FQNNGV, per germline. The junction had 3 bases not matched to a gene; V was cut back by 1 base and J by 8 bases. This CDR3 is 13 amino acids long. CDR3 nucleotide sequence: TGTGCCAGCAGCTTAGGCAGGGGGCAGGGCTACACCTTC. Translated: CASSLGRGQGYTF.

The rearrangement joins TRBV10-3 to TRBJ2-5; possible D gene TRBD2, 6 bases. V was trimmed by 2 bases and J by 5 bases, leaving 18 bases between them. CDR3 size: 16 residues. CDR1 is ENHRY and CDR2 is SYGVKD in the germline V gene. The CDR3 spells CAISEAQALEGETQYF. The CDR3 DNA reads as TGTGCCATCAGTGAGGCTCAGGCCCTGGAGGGGGAGACCCAGTACTTC.

This clone was counted only a few times. The chain joins TRBV19 to TRBJ1-4; D perhaps matches TRBD1 (5 bases). The CDR3 covers 14 residues. Trimming pared 6 bases from V and 7 bases from J, leaving 15 bases between. The germline V gene has CDR1 LNHDA and CDR2 SQIVND (reference sequence). DNA for the CDR3: TGTGCCAGTAGCCTGAAGGGGAGGGGTGAAAAACTGTTTTTT. Its protein is CASSLKGRGEKLFF.

This clone occurred once. J is TRBJ1-1 and V is TRBV6-1, with D hard to call. V was trimmed by 9 bases and J by 0 bases, leaving 8 bases between them. The CDR3 runs 12 residues. The germline V gene has CDR1 MNHNS and CDR2 SASEGT. The CDR3 is CASRDLNTEAFF. CDR3 DNA sequence: TGTGCCAGTCGGGATTTGAACACTGAAGCTTTCTTT.

The chain links TRBV7-9 to TRBJ2-7; TRBD1 agrees at 7 bases. Trimming cost V 5 bases and J 0 bases; bases outside gene matches: 7. The CDR3 is made up of 15 amino acids. The germline V gene encodes CDR1 SEHNR and CDR2 FQNEAQ (reference sequence). Here the CDR3 reads CASSSSGDSSYEQYF. The CDR3 coding sequence is TGTGCCAGCAGCAGTTCCGGGGACAGCTCCTACGAGCAGTACTTC.